These 17 T cell receptor beta chains were sequenced from one sample in a study of blood T cell repertoires in COVID-19. TCRdb keeps only in-frame clones here, not all; method: immunoSEQ multiplex PCR. The profile shows some 260,000 clones, approximately 90% of them singletons. Sequenced input: PBMCs or T cells enriched from blood (not recorded which). These receptors were obtained from a man in his forties who had recovered from COVID-19.

V gene TRBV6-1 combines with J gene TRBJ1-1, with a weak D call TRBD1 (5 bases). Trimming took 3 bases from V and 5 from J, leaving 13 bases between them. Looked up from germline, CDR1 is MNHNS and CDR2 is SASEGT. The CDR3 loop spans 14 amino acids. Here the CDR3 DNA reads TGTGCCAGCAGTGAGCCAGGGAAGGTGACTGAAGCTTTCTTT. Its protein is CASSEPGKVTEAFF.

The chain carries TRBV28 and TRBJ1-6; 7 bases are shared with TRBD1. Germline CDR1 reads MDHEN; CDR2 reads SYDVKM. The length of the CDR3 is 16 residues. Trimming at V came to 6 bases and at J to 7 bases, leaving 12 bases not matched to a gene. CDR3 nucleotide sequence: TGTGCCAGCAGCCCTTACAGGGGCTTGGCCAATTCACCCCTCCACTTT. Its protein is CASSPYRGLANSPLHF.

CDR3 bases: TGTGCCAGTAGTCGGTGGGGACAGGGGGTATTAAGCAATCAGCCCCAGCATTTT. Encoded protein: CASSRWGQGVLSNQPQHF. This chain links TRBV19 with TRBJ1-5; 11 bases agree with TRBD1. Trimming took 5 bases from V and 1 from J; bases not matched to a gene: 10. Germline V lookup: CDR1 LNHDA, CDR2 SQIVND (reference sequence). The CDR3 extends over 18 amino acids.

V usage is TRBV2 and J usage is TRBJ2-1; the match to TRBD2 covers 9 bases. CDR1 SNHLY and CDR2 FYNNEI come from the germline V gene. The CDR3 length is 14 residues. Unmatched junction bases numbered 7, after V lost 8 bases and J lost 5 bases. CDR3 residues: CASVPREGNNEQFF. In DNA, the CDR3 is TGTGCCAGCGTCCCGCGGGAGGGAAACAATGAGCAGTTCTTC.

V usage is TRBV28 and J usage is TRBJ1-1; D gene ambiguous. CDR3 length: 15 residues. Germline V gene lookup returns CDR1 MDHEN and CDR2 SYDVKM. The V end was cut by 4 bases, the J end by 0 bases, with 12 bases between. CDR3 protein: CASSSDGGLNTEAFF. CDR3 nucleotide sequence: TGTGCCAGCAGTTCCGATGGAGGATTGAACACTGAAGCTTTCTTT.

The rearrangement links TRBV5-1 to TRBJ2-1; 9 bases agree with TRBD1. This CDR3 is built from 16 residues. CDR1 is SGHRS, CDR2 YFSETQ, per germline. V gave up 4 bases and J gave up 6 bases; unmatched junction bases: 11. The CDR3: CASSTQGGQGGNEQFF. CDR3 DNA sequence: TGCGCCAGCAGCACACAGGGGGGACAGGGTGGCAATGAGCAGTTCTTC.

V gene TRBV7-2 combines with J gene TRBJ2-1; 10 bases agree with TRBD2. CDR3 size: 18 residues. Germline CDR1 is SGHTA and CDR2 is FQGNSA. The ends lost 1 base at V and 8 bases at J; junction bases unmatched: 14. The CDR3 here is CASSLERASGSGGDEQFF. The CDR3, as DNA: TGTGCCAGCAGCTTAGAAAGGGCTAGCGGGAGTGGAGGCGATGAGCAGTTCTTC.

This clone showed up just once. The V and J genes are TRBV5-1 and TRBJ1-2; 7 nucleotides match TRBD1. V was clipped by 4 bases and J by 3 bases; unmatched bases: 9. The CDR3 spans 15 residues. Germline V gene sequence: CDR1 SGHRS, CDR2 YFSETQ. Written as DNA, the CDR3 is TGCGCCAGCAGCCGGGACGGGGACAGCTACTATGGCTACACCTTC. As protein: CASSRDGDSYYGYTF.

The rearrangement joins TRBV11-2 to TRBJ2-7, with 9 positions matching TRBD1. The ends lost 4 bases at V and 6 bases at J; junction bases unmatched: 22. The germline V gene encodes CDR1 SGHAT and CDR2 FQNNGV. This CDR3 spans 19 amino acids. The CDR3 nucleotides read TGTGCCAGCAGCTCCACCCTCACCGGGACAGGGCTTCCCCCTCGCGAGCAGTACTTC. Translating gives CASSSTLTGTGLPPREQYF.

This chain connects TRBV7-6 to TRBJ2-1; D unclear. The CDR3 runs to 16 residues. The germline V gene has CDR1 SGHVS and CDR2 FNYEAQ. V gave up 1 base and J gave up 0 bases, with 10 bases separating them. The DNA of the CDR3 is TGTGCCAGCAGCTTAGTCCCATCTAGCTCCTACAATGAGCAGTTCTTC. Translation gives CASSLVPSSSYNEQFF. Full variable domain (missing parts from reference TRBV7-6 and TRBJ2-1): GAGVSQSPRYKVTKRGQDVALRCDPISGHVSLYWYRQALGQGPEFLTYFNYEAQQDKSGLPNDRFSAERPEGSISTLTIQRTEQRDSAMYRCASSLVPSSSYNEQFFGPGTRLTVL.

The chain is built from TRBV27 and TRBJ2-7; D is possibly TRBD2 (6 bases). The CDR3 runs 15 residues. V was cut by 4 bases and J by 6 bases, with 19 bases left in between. The germline CDR1 and CDR2 sequences are MNHEY and SMNVEV (reference sequence). This CDR3 is CASSWGVVGLVEQYF. The CDR3 DNA reads TGTGCCAGCAGTTGGGGGGTGGTGGGGCTAGTCGAGCAGTACTTC.

This chain connects TRBV19 to TRBJ2-5; 8 positions match TRBD2. V dropped 3 bases and J dropped 4; count of bases not matched to a gene: 7. Looked up from germline, CDR1 is LNHDA and CDR2 is SQIVND (reference sequence). The length of the CDR3 is 15 residues. CDR3 loop: CASSIGGGGRETQYF. In DNA form, the CDR3 reads TGTGCCAGTAGTATCGGGGGCGGGGGGCGAGAGACCCAGTACTTC.

This rearrangement joins TRBV6-5 to TRBJ1-1, with 8 nucleotides matching TRBD1. The CDR3 is made up of 14 amino acids. Unmatched junction bases numbered 3, after V lost 5 bases and J lost 1 base. CDR1 is MNHEY, CDR2 SVGAGI, per germline. CDR3 coding DNA: TGTGCCAGCAGTCGGGGGACAGGGAACACTGAAGCTTTCTTT. As protein: CASSRGTGNTEAFF.

V is TRBV19 and J is TRBJ2-1, with 13 bases fitting TRBD2. CDR3 length: 17 residues. J was trimmed by 2 bases and V by 5 bases; bases with no gene match: 6. CDR1 and CDR2 (germline): LNHDA, SQIVND (reference sequence). CDR3 nucleotide sequence: TGTGCCAGTAGTCCGGCGGGACTAGCGGGGCCCTACAATGAGCAGTTCTTC. Translating gives CASSPAGLAGPYNEQFF. Together with reference TRBV19 and TRBJ2-1, the CDR3 gives the full variable domain: DGGITQSPKYLFRKEGQNVTLSCEQNLNHDAMYWYRQDPGQGLRLIYYSQIVNDFQKGDIAEGYSVSREKKESFPLTVTSAQKNPTAFYLCASSPAGLAGPYNEQFFGPGTRLTVL.

The chain is built from TRBV29-1 and TRBJ2-1; 10 nucleotides agree with TRBD2. After removal of 0 bases from V and 10 bases from J, the junction contained 3 bases not matched to a gene. The CDR3 length is 13 residues. Germline lookup yields CDR1 SQVTM and CDR2 ANQGSEA. The CDR3 coding sequence is TGCAGCGTTGAAGATCGGGGACTAGCGGAGCAGTTCTTC. Translation: CSVEDRGLAEQFF.

CDR3 bases: TGTGCCAGTAGTGAGGGATTCGGAAATGAAAAACTGTTTTTT. Residues: CASSEGFGNEKLFF. The V gene is TRBV19, the J gene TRBJ1-4; D is unclear. The ends were cut back, 5 bases at V and 5 bases at J, with 12 bases in the middle. Germline V gene sequence: CDR1 LNHDA, CDR2 SQIVND (reference sequence). The CDR3 covers 14 residues.

The V call is TRBV7-8, the J call TRBJ2-3, with a possible D match to TRBD1 (6 bases). Trimming cost V 7 bases and J 2 bases, with 22 bases left between them. CDR3 size: 17 residues. The germline V gene has CDR1 SGHVS and CDR2 FQNEAQ. CDR3 sequence reads: CASTLYRDEGSTDTQYF. The CDR3 nucleotides are TGTGCCAGCACTTTGTACAGGGACGAAGGATCCACAGATACGCAGTATTTT.